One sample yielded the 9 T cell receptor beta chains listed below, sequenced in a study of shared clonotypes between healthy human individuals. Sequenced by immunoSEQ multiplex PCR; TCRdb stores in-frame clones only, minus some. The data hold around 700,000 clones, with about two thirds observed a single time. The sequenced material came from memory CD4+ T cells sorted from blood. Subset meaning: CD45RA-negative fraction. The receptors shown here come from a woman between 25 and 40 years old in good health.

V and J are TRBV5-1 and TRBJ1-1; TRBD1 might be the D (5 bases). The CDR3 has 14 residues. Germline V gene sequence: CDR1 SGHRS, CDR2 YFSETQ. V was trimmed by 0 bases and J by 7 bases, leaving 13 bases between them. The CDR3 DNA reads TGCGCCAGCAGCTTGGCCCTCCTCGGGGGTGAAGCTTTCTTT. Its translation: CASSLALLGGEAFF. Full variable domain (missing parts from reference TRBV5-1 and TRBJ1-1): KAGVTQTPRYLIKTRGQQVTLSCSPISGHRSVSWYQQTPGQGLQFLFEYFSETQRNKGNFPGRFSGRQFSNSRSEMNVSTLELGDSALYLCASSLALLGGEAFFGQGTRLTVV.

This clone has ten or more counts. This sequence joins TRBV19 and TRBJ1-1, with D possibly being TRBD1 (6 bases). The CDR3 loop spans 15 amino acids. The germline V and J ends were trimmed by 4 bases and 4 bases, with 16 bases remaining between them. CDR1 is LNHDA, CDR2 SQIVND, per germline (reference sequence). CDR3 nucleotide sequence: TGTGCCAGTAGTACGTCCGGAGGGGGGCGCACTGAAGCTTTCTTT. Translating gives CASSTSGGGRTEAFF.

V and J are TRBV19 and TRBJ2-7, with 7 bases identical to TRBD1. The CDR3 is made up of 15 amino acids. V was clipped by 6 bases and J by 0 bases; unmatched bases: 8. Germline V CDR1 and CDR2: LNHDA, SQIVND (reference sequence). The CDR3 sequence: CASRAFSGGSYEQYF. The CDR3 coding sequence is TGTGCCAGTAGGGCCTTTTCAGGGGGCTCCTACGAGCAGTACTTC.

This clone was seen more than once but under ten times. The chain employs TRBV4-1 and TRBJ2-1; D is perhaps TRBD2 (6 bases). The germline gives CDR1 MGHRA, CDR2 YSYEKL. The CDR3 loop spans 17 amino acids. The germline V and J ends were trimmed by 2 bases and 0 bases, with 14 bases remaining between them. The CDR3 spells CASSQPLLGGSYNEQFF. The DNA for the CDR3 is TGCGCCAGCAGCCAACCCCTTTTGGGAGGCTCCTACAATGAGCAGTTCTTC.

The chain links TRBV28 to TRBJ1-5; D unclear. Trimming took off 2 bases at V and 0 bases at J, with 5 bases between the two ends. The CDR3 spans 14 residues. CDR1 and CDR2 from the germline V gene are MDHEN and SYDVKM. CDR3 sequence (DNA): TGTGCCAGCAGTTTAGATCTTAGCAATCAGCCCCAGCATTTT. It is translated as CASSLDLSNQPQHF.

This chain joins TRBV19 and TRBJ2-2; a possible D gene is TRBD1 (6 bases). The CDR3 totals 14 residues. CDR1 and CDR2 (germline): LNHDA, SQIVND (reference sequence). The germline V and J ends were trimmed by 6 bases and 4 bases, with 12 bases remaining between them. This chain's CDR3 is CASRSGQSTGELFF. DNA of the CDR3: TGTGCCAGTAGATCTGGACAGAGCACCGGGGAGCTGTTTTTT. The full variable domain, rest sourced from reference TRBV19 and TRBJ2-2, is DGGITQSPKYLFRKEGQNVTLSCEQNLNHDAMYWYRQDPGQGLRLIYYSQIVNDFQKGDIAEGYSVSREKKESFPLTVTSAQKNPTAFYLCASRSGQSTGELFFGEGSRLTVL.

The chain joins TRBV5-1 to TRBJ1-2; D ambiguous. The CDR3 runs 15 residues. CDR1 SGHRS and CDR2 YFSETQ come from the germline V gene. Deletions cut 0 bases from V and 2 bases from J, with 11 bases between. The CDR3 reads CASSLGLDVNYGYTF. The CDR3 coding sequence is TGCGCCAGCAGCTTGGGGCTTGACGTCAACTATGGCTACACCTTC.

Here the CDR3 DNA reads TGTGCCAGCAGCCTAGCGGGAGGGGAGACCCAGTACTTC. This gives the protein CASSLAGGETQYF. The chain combines TRBV5-4 with TRBJ2-5; 12 bases are a match to TRBD2. The J segment lost 5 bases and the V segment lost 4 bases, leaving 0 bases of the junction unmatched. The CDR3 extends over 13 amino acids. Germline assignment: CDR1 SGHNT and CDR2 YYREEE (reference sequence). The full variable domain, completed using reference TRBV5-4 and TRBJ2-5, is ETGVTQSPTHLIKTRGQQVTLRCSSQSGHNTVSWYQQALGQGPQFIFQYYREEENGRGNFPPRFSGLQFPNYSSELNVNALELDDSALYLCASSLAGGETQYFGPGTRLLVL.

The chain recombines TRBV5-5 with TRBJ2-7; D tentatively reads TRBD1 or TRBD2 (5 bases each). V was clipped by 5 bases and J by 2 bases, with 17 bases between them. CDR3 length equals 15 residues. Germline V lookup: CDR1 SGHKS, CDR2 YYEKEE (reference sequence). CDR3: CASRLEGPGPYEQYF. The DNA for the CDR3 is TGTGCCAGCAGGCTCGAGGGACCGGGCCCCTACGAGCAGTACTTC.